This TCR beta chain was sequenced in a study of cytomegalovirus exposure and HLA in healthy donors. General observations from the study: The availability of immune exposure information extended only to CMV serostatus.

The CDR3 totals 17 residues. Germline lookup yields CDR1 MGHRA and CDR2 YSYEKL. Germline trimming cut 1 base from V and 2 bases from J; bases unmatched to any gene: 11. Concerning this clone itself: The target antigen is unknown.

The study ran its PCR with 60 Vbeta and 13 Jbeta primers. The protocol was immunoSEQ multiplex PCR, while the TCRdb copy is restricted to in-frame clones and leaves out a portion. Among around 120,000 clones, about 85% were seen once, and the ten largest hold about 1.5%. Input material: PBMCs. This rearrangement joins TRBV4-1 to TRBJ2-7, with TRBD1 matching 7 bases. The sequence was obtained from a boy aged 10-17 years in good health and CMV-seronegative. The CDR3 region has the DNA TGCGCCAGCAGCCAAGCGCTAGGGACAGTTATAGCCTACGAGCAGTACTTC. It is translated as CASSQALGTVIAYEQYF.